A selection of T cell receptor beta chains follows, all from one sample in a study of tumor and adjacent non-tumor tissue in lung cancer. TCRdb processed the multiplex PCR reads anew with MiXCR; each CDR3 protein has one entry. The sample has 35,000 to 55,000 distinct CDR3 sequences; roughly 60% are singletons. The specimen sequenced was distant non-tumor lung tissue. These receptor sequences come from a woman aged 40 to 50 with non-small cell lung cancer. CDR3s include the opening cysteine and the closing phenylalanine or tryptophan. The order of the fields is J gene, clone size, D gene, V gene, CDR3 protein, CDR3 DNA. D genes are given only for firm matches. Size values are once, few and many counts, or a class for expanded clones, and some rows have none.

TRBJ2-4,large,-,TRBV4-2,CASSPSWTDSGAKNIQYF,TGTGCCAGCAGCCCATCATGGACAGATAGCGGAGCCAAAAACATTCAGTACTTC
TRBJ1-6,-,TRBD1,TRBV19,CASSPGQAYNSPLHF,TGTGCCAGTAGCCCAGGACAGGCTTATAATTCACCCCTCCACTTT
TRBJ2-4,once,-,TRBV12-3/TRBV12-4,CASRFKSGVGAENIQYF,TGTGCCAGCAGATTTAAGTCGGGGGTCGGGGCCGAAAACATTCAGTACTTC
TRBJ2-1,many,TRBD2,TRBV12-3/TRBV12-4,CASKTSGRAREQFF,TGTGCCAGCAAGACTAGCGGGAGGGCCCGTGAGCAGTTCTTC
TRBJ1-2,many,-,TRBV20-1,CSAGTDYYGYTF,TGCAGTGCTGGGACCGACTACTATGGCTACACCTTC
TRBJ2-3,-,TRBD2,TRBV5-6,CASRSGTSGDMQYF,TGTGCCAGCAGATCAGGGACTAGTGGAGATATGCAGTATTTT
TRBJ2-1,many,TRBD2,TRBV4-1,CASSQIISGGVYNEQFF,TGCGCCAGCAGCCAGATTATTAGCGGGGGAGTCTACAATGAGCAGTTCTTC
TRBJ2-2,-,TRBD2,TRBV5-4,CVSSFLGLAGGTWELFF,TGTGTCAGCTCATTCTTGGGACTAGCGGGAGGAACCTGGGAGCTGTTTTTT
TRBJ2-1,-,TRBD2,TRBV11-2,CVSSLEGTSGVF,TGTGTCAGTAGCCTAGAGGGGACTAGCGGGGTCTTC
TRBJ2-7,few,-,TRBV11-2,CAGSLAPGSNYEQYF,TGTGCCGGCAGCCTAGCCCCAGGGTCGAACTACGAGCAGTACTTC
TRBJ1-2,-,TRBD1,TRBV6-6,CVSNPSGTGGYGYTF,TGTGTCAGCAACCCCTCCGGGACAGGGGGTTATGGCTACACCTTC
TRBJ2-7,-,-,TRBV6-2/TRBV6-3,CASSYSSGFMNSEQYF,TGTGCCAGCAGTTACTCGTCAGGGTTTATGAACAGCGAGCAGTACTTC
TRBJ2-1,few,TRBD2,TRBV10-3,CAITPSGGYNEQFF,TGTGCCATCACCCCTAGCGGGGGTTACAATGAGCAGTTCTTC
TRBJ1-2,-,-,TRBV11-1,CASASGLNYGYTF,TGTGCCAGCGCATCTGGCTTAAACTATGGCTACACCTTC
TRBJ1-2,many,-,TRBV28,CASSLGAGRGYGYTF,TGTGCCAGCAGTTTAGGGGCAGGGAGAGGCTATGGCTACACCTTC
TRBJ1-1,-,-,TRBV11-3,CASTPGWERQIEAFF,TGTGCAAGCACCCCGGGCTGGGAAAGGCAGATTGAAGCTTTCTTT
TRBJ2-5,many,-,TRBV6-1,CASSDASPETQYF,TGTGCCAGCAGTGACGCTAGCCCCGAGACCCAGTACTTC
TRBJ2-7,-,-,TRBV28,CASRGLRHSLSNYEQYF,TGTGCCAGTAGGGGCCTTCGACACTCCCTATCTAACTACGAGCAGTACTTC
TRBJ2-7,medium-sized,TRBD2,TRBV29-1,CSVGGLGGVSSHEQYF,TGCAGCGTTGGGGGTTTGGGGGGGGTTTCTTCGCACGAGCAGTACTTC
TRBJ2-1,many,-,TRBV6-2/TRBV6-3,CASSRAEYNEQFF,TGTGCCAGCAGTCGGGCCGAGTACAATGAGCAGTTCTTC
TRBJ2-7,-,-,TRBV29-1,CSVTEKTYEQYF,TGTAGCGTTACGGAGAAAACCTACGAGCAGTACTTC
TRBJ2-1,-,-,TRBV5-6,CASSAVSDEQFF,TGTGCCAGCAGCGCGGTTAGCGATGAGCAGTTCTTC
TRBJ2-6,-,-,TRBV18,CANSPNRVGYSGANVLTF,TGTGCCAACTCACCAAATAGGGTTGGGTATTCTGGGGCCAACGTCCTGACTTTC
TRBJ2-1,many,TRBD2,TRBV30,CAWRALAGAHNEQFF,TGTGCCTGGAGGGCCTTAGCGGGAGCCCACAATGAGCAGTTCTTC
TRBJ2-3,many,-,TRBV20-1,CSASSAADTQYF,TGCAGTGCTAGTTCGGCGGCAGATACGCAGTATTTT
TRBJ1-2,-,-,TRBV6-5,CASSQGAGYFYTF,TGTGCCAGCAGTCAAGGGGCGGGCTATTTCTACACCTTC
TRBJ2-7,-,-,TRBV2,CAGSARPAYEQYF,TGTGCCGGCAGTGCGAGGCCGGCCTACGAGCAGTACTTC
TRBJ2-3,-,-,TRBV7-2,CASSPQGLTSTDTQYF,TGTGCCAGCAGCCCACAAGGGCTAACCAGCACAGATACGCAGTATTTT
TRBJ2-1,many,-,TRBV5-4,CASSFGGGSRSYNEQFF,TGTGCCAGCAGCTTCGGTGGGGGAAGCAGGTCGTACAATGAGCAGTTCTTC
TRBJ1-1,-,-,TRBV12-3/TRBV12-4,CASERGQGSEAFF,TGTGCCAGCGAAAGGGGTCAGGGGTCTGAAGCTTTCTTT